This TCR beta chain was documented in a study of blood T cell repertoires in COVID-19. CDR3 length: 10 residues. Trimming took 5 bases from V and 7 from J, leaving 6 bases between them. From germline, CDR1 is DFQATT and CDR2 SNEGSKA (reference sequence). Assay used: immunoSEQ multiplex PCR; TCRdb lists only in-frame clones, some missing. Of nearly 200,000 clones in the sample, 70% to 90% were seen once. The rearrangement joins TRBV20-1 to TRBJ2-1; perhaps TRBD2 as D (5 bases). The receptor comes from a woman in her seventies with acute or convalescent COVID-19. The sample taken for sequencing was peripheral blood. CDR3 loop: CSAWENEQFF. As DNA, the CDR3 is TGCAGTGCTTGGGAGAATGAGCAGTTCTTC.